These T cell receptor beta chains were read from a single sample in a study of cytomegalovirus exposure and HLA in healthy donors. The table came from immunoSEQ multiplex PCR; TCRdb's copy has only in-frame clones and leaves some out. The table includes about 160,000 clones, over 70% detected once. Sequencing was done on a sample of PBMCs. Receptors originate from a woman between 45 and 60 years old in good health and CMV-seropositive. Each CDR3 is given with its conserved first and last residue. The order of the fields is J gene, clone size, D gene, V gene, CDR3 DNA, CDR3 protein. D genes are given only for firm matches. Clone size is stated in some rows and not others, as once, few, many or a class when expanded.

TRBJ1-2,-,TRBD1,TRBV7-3,TGTGCCAGCAGCTCGGACGACAGGGTTGGCTACACCTTC,CASSSDDRVGYTF
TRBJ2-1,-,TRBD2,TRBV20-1,TGCAGTGCGCGGACTAGCTATGAGCAGTTCTTC,CSARTSYEQFF
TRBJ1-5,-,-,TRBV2,TGTGCCAGCAGTGACCAGGGGCCAGTTCAGCCCCAGCATTTT,CASSDQGPVQPQHF
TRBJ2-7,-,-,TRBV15,TGTGCCACCAGCAGAGATGCCAGCTCCTACGAGCAGTACTTC,CATSRDASSYEQYF
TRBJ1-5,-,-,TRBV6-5,TGTGCCAGCAGCCCACGGGATAGCAATCAGCCCCAGCATTTT,CASSPRDSNQPQHF
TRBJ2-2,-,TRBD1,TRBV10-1,TGCGCCGGACCGAAGGGGAGTGGGACAGAGAACACCGGGGAGCTGTTTTTT,CAGPKGSGTENTGELFF
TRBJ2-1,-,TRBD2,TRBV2,TGTGCCAGCATGCGGACTAGCGGGGGTGACAATGAGCAGTTCTTC,CASMRTSGGDNEQFF
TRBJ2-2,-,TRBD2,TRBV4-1,TGCGCCAGCAGCCGCCGGGACTACGTCTCCCCCGGGGAGCTGTTTTTT,CASSRRDYVSPGELFF
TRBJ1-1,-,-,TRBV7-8,TGTGCCAGCAGCGTCACAGGGACGAACACTGAAGCTTTCTTT,CASSVTGTNTEAFF
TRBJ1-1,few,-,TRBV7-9,TGTTCCAGCAGAGAACAGGGTGCGGCCCTGAACACTGAAGCTTTCTTT,CSSREQGAALNTEAFF
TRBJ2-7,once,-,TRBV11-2,TGTGCCAGCAGCTTAGATCGGTCTTTGTCGGGGAAGTACTTC,CASSLDRSLSGKYF
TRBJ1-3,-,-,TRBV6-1,TGTGCCAGCTGTGGCTACTCTGGAAACACCATATATTTT,CASCGYSGNTIYF
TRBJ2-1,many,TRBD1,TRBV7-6,TGTGCCAGCAGCGAGTCGACAGGGGGGAACTACAATGAGCAGTTCTTC,CASSESTGGNYNEQFF
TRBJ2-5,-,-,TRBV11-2,TGTGCCAGCAGCCCGAATCTGGACGGCTCAGCGGCCCAGTACTTC,CASSPNLDGSAAQYF
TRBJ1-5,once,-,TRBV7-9,TGTGCCAGCAGGCGGGACGGAAATCAGCCCCAGCATTTT,CASRRDGNQPQHF
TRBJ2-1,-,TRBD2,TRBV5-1,TGCGCCAGCAGCCTCACTACGGGGGGGCTGAGTGAGCAGTTCTTC,CASSLTTGGLSEQFF
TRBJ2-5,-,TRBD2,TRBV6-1,TGTGCCATCGCCATTCTAGCGGGAGAGACCCAGTACTTC,CAIAILAGETQYF
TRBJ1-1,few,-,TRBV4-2,TGTGCCAGCAGCCAAGAAGACAGGATGAACACTGAAGCTTTCTTT,CASSQEDRMNTEAFF
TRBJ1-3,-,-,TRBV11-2,TGTGCCAGCAGCTTAGAATCGGCGGCCAACACCATATATTTT,CASSLESAANTIYF
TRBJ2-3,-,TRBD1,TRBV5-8,TGTGCCAGCAGCTCGGACAGGGGGACAGATACGCAGTATTTT,CASSSDRGTDTQYF
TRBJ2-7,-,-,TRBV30,TGTGCCTGGAGTGTAACCTCAGGGGAGAGGGAGTACTTC,CAWSVTSGEREYF
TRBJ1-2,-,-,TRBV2,TGTGCCAGCAGTGTTTCAGGTTATGGCTACACCTTC,CASSVSGYGYTF
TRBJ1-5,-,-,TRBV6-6,TGTGCCAGCAGCATCGGGGAGGGGTATCAGCCCCAGCATTTT,CASSIGEGYQPQHF
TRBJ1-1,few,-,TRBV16,TGTGCCAGCAGCCACCTCCGAGGGAACACTGAAGCTTTCTTT,CASSHLRGNTEAFF
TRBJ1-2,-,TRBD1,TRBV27,TGTGCCAGCAGGGGACAGGGCGGTGGCTACACCTTC,CASRGQGGGYTF
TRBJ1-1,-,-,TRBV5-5,TGTGCCAGCAGCTTTGGACAGAATGAAGCTTTCTTT,CASSFGQNEAFF
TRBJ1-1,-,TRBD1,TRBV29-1,TGCAGCGCAAGACAGGGCAAGAACACTGAAGCTTTCTTT,CSARQGKNTEAFF
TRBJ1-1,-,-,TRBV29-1,TGCAGCGTTGTGCCTGTGAGAGGGAACACTGAAGCTTTCTTT,CSVVPVRGNTEAFF
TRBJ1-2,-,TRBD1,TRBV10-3,TGTGCCATCAGAGAGGACAGGGGGCTAGACTATGGCTACACCTTC,CAIREDRGLDYGYTF
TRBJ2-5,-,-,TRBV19,TGTGCCAGTAGTATAGACGGGGAAGAGACCCAGTACTTC,CASSIDGEETQYF
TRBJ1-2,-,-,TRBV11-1,TGTGCCAGCAGCTCGGCGGGCTATGGCTACACCTTC,CASSSAGYGYTF
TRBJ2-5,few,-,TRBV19,TGTGCCAGTAGTGGCCTCCAAGAGACCCAGTACTTC,CASSGLQETQYF
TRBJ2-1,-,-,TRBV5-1,TGCGCCAGCAGCTCGGACTCAGAGCAGTTCTTC,CASSSDSEQFF
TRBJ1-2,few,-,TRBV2,TGTGCCAGCAGTATTCAGGGTAACTATGGCTACACCTTC,CASSIQGNYGYTF
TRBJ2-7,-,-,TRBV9,TGTGCCAGCAGCGTAGGCGGGGAATCCTACGAGCAGTACTTC,CASSVGGESYEQYF
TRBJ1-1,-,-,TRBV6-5,TGTGCCAGCATGAAACGGTGGAACACTGAAGCTTTCTTT,CASMKRWNTEAFF
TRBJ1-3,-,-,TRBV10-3,TGTGCCATCAGTGAAACAGGGATGGGTGGAAACACCATATATTTT,CAISETGMGGNTIYF
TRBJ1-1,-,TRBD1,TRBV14,TGTGCCAGCAGCCAAACAGGGGAACGCACTGAAGCTTTCTTT,CASSQTGERTEAFF
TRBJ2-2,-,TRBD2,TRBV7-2,TGTGCCAGCAGCCCAACCAGACTAGCGGGGTCCACCGGGGAGCTGTTTTTT,CASSPTRLAGSTGELFF
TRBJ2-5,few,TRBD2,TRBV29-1,TGCAGCGCCAGCCGCGGGGGGGCCGCGGAGACCCAGTACTTC,CSASRGGAAETQYF